This T cell receptor (beta chain) was observed in a study of blood T cell repertoires in COVID-19. Across the whole study: Collection of acute and convalescent COVID-19 samples took place in the United States, Italy and Spain. The cDNA or gDNA used as material had been derived from T cells, B-cell-depleted T cells, or PBMCs.

Source study methods: Reference gene primers were amplified, and this amplification served to estimate nucleated cell counts. TCRdb's table, derived via immunoSEQ multiplex PCR, lists solely in-frame clones and lacks some. The V and J calls and clone size are taken from that table; D and trimming were inferred from the DNA. This sample has hundreds of thousands of clones; roughly 88% occur once, and the top ten carry 1.4% to 1.5%. Input material: peripheral blood. This TCR was sampled from a woman in her 30s with active or convalescent COVID-19.

CDR3 bases: TGTGCCAGCAGCTTGATGAGCAGGGAGGATCAGCCCCAGCATTTT. It codes for CASSLMSREDQPQHF. This chain uses TRBV5-8 with TRBJ1-5; the D gene is possibly TRBD1 (5 bases). The germline CDR1 and CDR2 sequences are SGHTS and YDEGEE. Trimming took 1 base from V and 5 from J, leaving 13 bases between them. The CDR3 covers 15 residues.